This TCR beta chain was captured in a study of T cell responses to AZD1222 COVID-19 vaccine. Findings and caveats of the study: At study baseline, merely several AZD1222 recipients were seropositive. Spike-specific TCR breadth and depth rose after two AZD1222 doses.

Note on this clone: Its specificity is not known.

The assay was immunoSEQ multiplex PCR, and TCRdb's table has in-frame clones only and misses some. The sample records about 160,000 clones, around 90% being singletons. CDR1 is SNHLY, CDR2 FYNNEI, per germline. The CDR3 runs to 16 residues. The V gene lost 2 bases and the J gene lost 3 bases, with 14 bases spanning the gap. This chain uses TRBV2 with TRBJ1-5; the D is unclear. The material sequenced was peripheral blood, taken on day 0 of AZD1222 vaccination. The receptor was isolated from an adult in good health. The CDR3 coding sequence is TGTGCCAGCAGTGAATCTAGACGGGTTTACAATCAGCCCCAGCATTTT. Amino acids: CASSESRRVYNQPQHF.